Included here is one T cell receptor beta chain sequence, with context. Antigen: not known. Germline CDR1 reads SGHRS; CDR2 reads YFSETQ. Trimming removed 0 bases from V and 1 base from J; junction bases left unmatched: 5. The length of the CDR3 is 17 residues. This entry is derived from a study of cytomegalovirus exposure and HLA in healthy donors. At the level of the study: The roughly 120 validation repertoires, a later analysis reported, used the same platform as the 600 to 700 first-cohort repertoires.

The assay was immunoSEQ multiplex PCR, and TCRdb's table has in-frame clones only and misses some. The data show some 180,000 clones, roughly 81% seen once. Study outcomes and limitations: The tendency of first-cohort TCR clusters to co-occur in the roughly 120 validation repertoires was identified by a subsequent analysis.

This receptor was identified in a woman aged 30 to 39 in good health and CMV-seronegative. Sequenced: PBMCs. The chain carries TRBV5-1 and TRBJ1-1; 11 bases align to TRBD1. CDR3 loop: CASSLAGTGGTNTEAFF. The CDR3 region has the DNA TGCGCCAGCAGCTTGGCGGGGACAGGGGGTACGAACACTGAAGCTTTCTTT.